These 22 T cell receptor beta chains originate from one sample sequenced in a study of blood T cell repertoires in COVID-19. Sequenced by immunoSEQ multiplex PCR; TCRdb stores in-frame clones only, minus some. The data show approximately 490,000 clones, with roughly nine tenths seen just once and roughly 0.7% held by the top ten. The specimen was PBMCs or T cells enriched from blood (not recorded which). These receptors were collected from a woman aged 18-35 years who had recovered from COVID-19.

V and J are TRBV15 and TRBJ2-7, with TRBD1 matching over 7 bases. V lost 3 bases to trimming and J lost 3 bases; unmatched junction nucleotides: 17. Germline CDR1 LNHNV, CDR2 YYDKDF (reference sequence). This CDR3 region has 18 residues. This CDR3 is CATSRGDSSRGSDYEQYF. CDR3 DNA sequence: TGTGCCACCAGCAGGGGGGACAGCTCCCGAGGGTCGGACTACGAGCAGTACTTC.

The chain carries TRBV28 and TRBJ2-7; possible D gene TRBD1, 6 bases. Germline V lookup: CDR1 MDHEN, CDR2 SYDVKM. Trimming took 8 bases from V and 2 from J, leaving 25 bases between them. This CDR3 comprises 17 residues. The CDR3 DNA sequence: TGTGCCAGCTGCGCATCCGGGTGGGACACGCTGACCTACGAGCAGTACTTC. Its protein is CASCASGWDTLTYEQYF.

The chain has TRBV5-1 and TRBJ1-1; D might be TRBD1 (5 bases). Germline V gene sequence: CDR1 SGHRS, CDR2 YFSETQ. The CDR3 is 14 residues long. V lost 1 base and J 4 bases, leaving 11 bases between the germline ends. CDR3 sequence reads: CASSLTGSGTEAFF. The CDR3 region has the DNA TGCGCCAGCAGCTTGACAGGTTCGGGCACTGAAGCTTTCTTT. Complete variable domain (other parts from reference TRBV5-1 and TRBJ1-1): KAGVTQTPRYLIKTRGQQVTLSCSPISGHRSVSWYQQTPGQGLQFLFEYFSETQRNKGNFPGRFSGRQFSNSRSEMNVSTLELGDSALYLCASSLTGSGTEAFFGQGTRLTVV.

V usage is TRBV19 and J usage is TRBJ1-2; 9 nucleotides agree with TRBD1. Germline assignment: CDR1 LNHDA and CDR2 SQIVND (reference sequence). The V segment lost 4 bases and the J segment 4 bases; nucleotides outside the gene matches: 7. The CDR3 extends over 15 amino acids. CDR3 loop: CASSTGTGRTYGYTF. In nucleotides, the CDR3 is TGTGCCAGTAGTACTGGGACAGGGCGGACCTATGGCTACACCTTC.

A single count supports this clone. The chain employs TRBV11-2 and TRBJ1-1; 9 bases match TRBD1. The germline gives CDR1 SGHAT, CDR2 FQNNGV. The CDR3 is 13 residues long. V lost 5 bases to trimming and J lost 5 bases; unmatched junction nucleotides: 3. CDR3 protein: CASSPGTGTEAFF. The CDR3 coding sequence is TGTGCCAGCAGCCCCGGGACAGGGACTGAAGCTTTCTTT. The full variable domain, completed using reference TRBV11-2 and TRBJ1-1, is EAGVAQSPRYKIIEKRQSVAFWCNPISGHATLYWYQQILGQGPKLLIQFQNNGVVDDSQLPKDRFSAERLKGVDSTLKIQPAKLEDSAVYLCASSPGTGTEAFFGQGTRLTVV.

The chain uses TRBV7-9 and TRBJ1-4; D is unclear. This CDR3 region has 15 residues. Germline V gene data show CDR1 as SEHNR and CDR2 as FQNEAQ (reference sequence). V lost 5 bases and J 0 bases, leaving 10 bases between the germline ends. The CDR3 region has the DNA TGTGCCAGCAGCCTGTCCGGTCCAACTAATGAAAAACTGTTTTTT. Translated, it gives CASSLSGPTNEKLFF.

The V gene is TRBV6-2 or TRBV6-3, the J gene TRBJ2-3; no firm D call. Trimming pared 6 bases from V and 2 bases from J, leaving 15 bases between. CDR3 length: 15 amino acids. Germline V lookup: CDR1 MNHEY, CDR2 SVGEGT. The CDR3 nucleotides read TGTGCCAGCAGCCTCTTACAGTCCTACACAGATACGCAGTATTTT. It is translated as CASSLLQSYTDTQYF.

V usage is TRBV2 and J usage is TRBJ1-1; D might be TRBD1 (6 bases). Per germline, CDR1 SNHLY and CDR2 FYNNEI. The V end was cut by 5 bases, the J end by 3 bases, with 10 bases between. The CDR3 is 13 amino acids. CDR3 protein: CASSLRQDTEAFF. The DNA of the CDR3 is TGTGCCAGCAGTCTTAGACAGGACACTGAAGCTTTCTTT.

The CDR3 spells CASSPTAGRPSTDTQYF. Written as DNA, the CDR3 is TGTGCCAGCAGCCCCACTGCGGGGCGCCCTAGCACAGATACGCAGTATTTT. This chain uses TRBV7-9 with TRBJ2-3, with a weak D call TRBD2 (6 bases). In germline, CDR1 is SEHNR, CDR2 FQNEAQ (reference sequence). V lost 5 bases to trimming and J lost 0 bases, with 18 bases between them. This CDR3 is 17 amino acids long.

The chain links TRBV12-3 or TRBV12-4 to TRBJ1-1, with D perhaps matching TRBD1 (5 bases). The CDR3 spans 13 residues. V lost 6 bases to trimming and J lost 3 bases, with 11 bases between them. The CDR3 sequence: CASSFRVDTEAFF. DNA of the CDR3: TGTGCCAGCAGCTTCAGGGTTGACACTGAAGCTTTCTTT.

V and J are TRBV5-1 and TRBJ1-6, with 10 bases fitting TRBD1. This CDR3 has 16 amino acids. V lost 4 bases and J lost 8; bases outside the gene matches: 9. Germline V gives CDR1 SGHRS, CDR2 YFSETQ. CDR3 nucleotides: TGCGCCAGCAGCGCCACCCCCGGACAGGGGGATTCACCCCTCCACTTT. Translated: CASSATPGQGDSPLHF.

The chain combines TRBV27 with TRBJ2-1; 12 bases fit TRBD2. Germline V gene lookup returns CDR1 MNHEY and CDR2 SMNVEV (reference sequence). This CDR3 comprises 15 residues. J gave up 2 bases and V 11 bases, and 7 bases lay outside the gene matches. CDR3 coding DNA: TGTGCCGACGGACTAGCGGGGTTCACCTACAATGAGCAGTTCTTC. Protein product: CADGLAGFTYNEQFF.

The rearrangement uses TRBV11-2 and TRBJ2-1; 8 positions agree with TRBD2. This CDR3 is 15 amino acids long. CDR1 is SGHAT and CDR2 is FQNNGV in the germline V gene. The V segment lost 2 bases and the J segment 7 bases; nucleotides outside the gene matches: 7. CDR3 residues: CASSLSGGLFNEQFF. As DNA, the CDR3 is TGTGCCAGCAGCTTATCGGGGGGGCTCTTTAATGAGCAGTTCTTC.

The chain recombines TRBV2 with TRBJ2-3; 9 nucleotides agree with TRBD1. The germline gives CDR1 SNHLY, CDR2 FYNNEI. V gave up 6 bases and J gave up 3 bases; unmatched junction bases: 4. CDR3 length: 14 residues. The CDR3 protein is CASRVDRGTDTQYF. The CDR3 nucleotides read TGTGCCAGCAGGGTAGACAGGGGGACAGATACGCAGTATTTT.

The chain joins TRBV13 to TRBJ2-5; no clear D gene. V lost 0 bases and J lost 4, with 15 bases in between. This CDR3 is 16 amino acids long. The germline V gene encodes CDR1 PRHDT and CDR2 FYEKMQ (reference sequence). CDR3 coding DNA: TGTGCCAGCAGCTTAGGCCGGTCGATAACGGGAGAGACCCAGTACTTC. Translating gives CASSLGRSITGETQYF.

The chain combines TRBV9 with TRBJ2-1, with unresolved D. CDR1 and CDR2 from the germline V gene are SGDLS and YYNGEE. V was clipped by 5 bases and J by 2 bases, with 8 bases between them. The CDR3 is 13 amino acids. CDR3 residues: CASRGSTYNEQFF. Here the CDR3 DNA reads TGTGCCAGCAGGGGCAGCACCTACAATGAGCAGTTCTTC.

This clone was seen more than once but under ten times. Other DNA sequences within the sample encode an identical CDR3. This rearrangement joins TRBV7-9 to TRBJ1-3, with D hard to call. V lost 5 bases, J lost 0 bases, and 8 bases lay in between. Germline V gene data show CDR1 as SEHNR and CDR2 as FQNEAQ (reference sequence). The CDR3 spans 14 residues. The CDR3 loop reads CASSPQASGNTIYF. The CDR3 DNA is TGTGCCAGCAGCCCTCAGGCCTCTGGAAACACCATATATTTT.

The sample holds a few counts of this clone. The DNA of the CDR3 is TGTGCCAGCTCACCAGGGCCGGCTTCACCCCTCCACTTT. Amino acids: CASSPGPASPLHF. The gene calls are TRBV18 and TRBJ1-6; D is ambiguous. The length of the CDR3 is 13 residues. Trimming cost V 2 bases and J 9 bases, with 8 bases left between them. The germline V gene encodes CDR1 KGHSH and CDR2 LQKENI. Full variable domain (remainder filled in from reference TRBV18 and TRBJ1-6): NAGVMQNPRHLVRRRGQEARLRCSPMKGHSHVYWYRQLPEEGLKFMVYLQKENIIDESGMPKERFSAEFPKEGPSILRIQQVVRGDSAAYFCASSPGPASPLHFGNGTRLTVT.

This chain links TRBV15 with TRBJ1-2; D remains ambiguous. Germline V gives CDR1 LNHNV, CDR2 YYDKDF (reference sequence). Trimming pared 5 bases from V and 7 bases from J, leaving 14 bases between. The CDR3 extends over 13 amino acids. The DNA for the CDR3 is TGTGCCACCAGCGGAGGGCCATGGGCTGGCTACACCTTC. This translates into CATSGGPWAGYTF.

The chain couples TRBV7-9 to TRBJ2-2; no definite D call. V lost 2 bases to trimming and J lost 5 bases, with 3 bases between them. From germline, CDR1 is SEHNR and CDR2 FQNEAQ (reference sequence). CDR3 length: 12 residues. This chain's CDR3 is CASSLHTGELFF. The CDR3, as DNA: TGTGCCAGCAGCTTACATACCGGGGAGCTGTTTTTT.

The chain carries TRBV10-3 and TRBJ1-6; D gene uncertain. Trimming shortened V by 8 bases and J by 0 bases, and 8 bases separated the two germline ends. The CDR3 consists of 14 residues. Germline CDR1 reads ENHRY; CDR2 reads SYGVKD. Written as DNA, the CDR3 is TGTGCCATCGCTGCGAGCTCCTATAATTCACCCCTCCACTTT. Its translation: CAIAASSYNSPLHF.

Only one count was recorded for this clone. The chain is built from TRBV20-1 and TRBJ2-4, with D perhaps matching TRBD1 (5 bases). V was pared by 3 bases and J by 0 bases, with 15 bases between. CDR1 is DFQATT, CDR2 SNEGSKA, per germline (reference sequence). The CDR3 covers 16 residues. The CDR3 region has the DNA TGCAGTGCTAGTTCACAGGCCACGCTAGCCAAAAACATTCAGTACTTC. As protein: CSASSQATLAKNIQYF.